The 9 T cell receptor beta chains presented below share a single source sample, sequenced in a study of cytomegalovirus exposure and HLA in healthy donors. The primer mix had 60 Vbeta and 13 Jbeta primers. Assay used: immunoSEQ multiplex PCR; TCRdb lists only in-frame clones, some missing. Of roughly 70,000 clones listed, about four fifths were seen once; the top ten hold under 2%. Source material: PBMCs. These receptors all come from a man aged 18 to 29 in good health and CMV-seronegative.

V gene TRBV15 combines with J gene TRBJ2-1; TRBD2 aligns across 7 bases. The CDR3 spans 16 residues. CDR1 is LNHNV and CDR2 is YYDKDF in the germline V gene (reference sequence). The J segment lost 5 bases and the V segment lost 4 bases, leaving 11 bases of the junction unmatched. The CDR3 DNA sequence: TGTGCCACCAGCAAAATCGGGGGGAGCTGGGACAATGAGCAGTTCTTC. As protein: CATSKIGGSWDNEQFF.

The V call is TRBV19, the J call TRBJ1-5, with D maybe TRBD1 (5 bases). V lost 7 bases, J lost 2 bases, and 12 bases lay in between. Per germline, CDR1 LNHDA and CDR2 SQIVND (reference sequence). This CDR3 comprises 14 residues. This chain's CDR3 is CASMGGRGNQPQHF. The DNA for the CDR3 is TGTGCCAGTATGGGGGGTAGGGGCAATCAGCCCCAGCATTTT.

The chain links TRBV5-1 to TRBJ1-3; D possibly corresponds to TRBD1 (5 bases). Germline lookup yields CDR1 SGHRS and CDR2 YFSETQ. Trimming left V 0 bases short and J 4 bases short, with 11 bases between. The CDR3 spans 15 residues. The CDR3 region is CASSLVGGEGNTIYF. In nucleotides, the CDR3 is TGCGCCAGCAGCTTGGTTGGGGGGGAAGGAAACACCATATATTTT. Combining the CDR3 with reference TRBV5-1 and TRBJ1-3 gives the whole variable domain KAGVTQTPRYLIKTRGQQVTLSCSPISGHRSVSWYQQTPGQGLQFLFEYFSETQRNKGNFPGRFSGRQFSNSRSEMNVSTLELGDSALYLCASSLVGGEGNTIYFGEGSWLTVV.

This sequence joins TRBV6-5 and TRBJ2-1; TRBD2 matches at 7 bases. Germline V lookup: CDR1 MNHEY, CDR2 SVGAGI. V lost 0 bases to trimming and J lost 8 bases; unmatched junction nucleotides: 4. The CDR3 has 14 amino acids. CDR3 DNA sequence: TGTGCCAGCAGTTACTCGGGCGGGAGCCATGAGCAGTTCTTC. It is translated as CASSYSGGSHEQFF.

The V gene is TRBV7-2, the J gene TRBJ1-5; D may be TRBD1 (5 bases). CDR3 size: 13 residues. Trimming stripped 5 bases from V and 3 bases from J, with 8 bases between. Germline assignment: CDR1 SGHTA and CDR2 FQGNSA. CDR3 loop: CASSGGVNQPQHF. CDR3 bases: TGTGCCAGCAGCGGAGGGGTCAATCAGCCCCAGCATTTT.

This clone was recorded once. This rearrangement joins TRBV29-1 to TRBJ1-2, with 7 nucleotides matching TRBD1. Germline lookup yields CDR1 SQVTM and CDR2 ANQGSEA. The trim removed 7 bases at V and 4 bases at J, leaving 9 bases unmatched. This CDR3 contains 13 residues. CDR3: CSAAGGGGYGYTF. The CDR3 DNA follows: TGCAGCGCCGCAGGGGGTGGGGGCTATGGCTACACCTTC.

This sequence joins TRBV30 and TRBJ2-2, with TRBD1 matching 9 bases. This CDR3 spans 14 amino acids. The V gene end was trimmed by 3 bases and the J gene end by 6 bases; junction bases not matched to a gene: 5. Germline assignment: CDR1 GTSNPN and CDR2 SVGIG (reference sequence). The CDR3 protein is CAWSATGGSGELFF. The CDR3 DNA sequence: TGTGCCTGGAGCGCAACAGGGGGCTCCGGGGAGCTGTTTTTT.

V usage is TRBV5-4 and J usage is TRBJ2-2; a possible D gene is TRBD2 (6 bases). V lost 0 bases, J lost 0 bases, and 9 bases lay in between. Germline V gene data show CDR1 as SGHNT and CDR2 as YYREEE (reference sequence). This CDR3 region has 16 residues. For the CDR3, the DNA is TGTGCCAGCAGCTTGGGTTTAGCGGCGAACACCGGGGAGCTGTTTTTT. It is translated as CASSLGLAANTGELFF.

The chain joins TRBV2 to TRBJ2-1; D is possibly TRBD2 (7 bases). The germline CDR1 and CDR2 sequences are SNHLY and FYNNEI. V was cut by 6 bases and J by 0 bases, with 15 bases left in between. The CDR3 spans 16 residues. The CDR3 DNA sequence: TGTGCCAGCAGGAAAGAAGCGGGACACTCCTACAATGAGCAGTTCTTC. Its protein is CASRKEAGHSYNEQFF.